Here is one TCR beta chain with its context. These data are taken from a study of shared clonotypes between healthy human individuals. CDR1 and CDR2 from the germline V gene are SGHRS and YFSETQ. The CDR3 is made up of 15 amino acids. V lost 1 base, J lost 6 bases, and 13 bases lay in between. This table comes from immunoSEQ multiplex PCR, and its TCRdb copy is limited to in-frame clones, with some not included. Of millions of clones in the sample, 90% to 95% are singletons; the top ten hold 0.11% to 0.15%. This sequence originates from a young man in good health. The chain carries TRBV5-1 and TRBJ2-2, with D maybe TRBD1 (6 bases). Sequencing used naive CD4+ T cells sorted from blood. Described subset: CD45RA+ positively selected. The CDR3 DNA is TGCGCCAGCAGCTTGATCGCAGGGGCGGCCGGGGAGCTGTTTTTT. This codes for CASSLIAGAAGELFF.